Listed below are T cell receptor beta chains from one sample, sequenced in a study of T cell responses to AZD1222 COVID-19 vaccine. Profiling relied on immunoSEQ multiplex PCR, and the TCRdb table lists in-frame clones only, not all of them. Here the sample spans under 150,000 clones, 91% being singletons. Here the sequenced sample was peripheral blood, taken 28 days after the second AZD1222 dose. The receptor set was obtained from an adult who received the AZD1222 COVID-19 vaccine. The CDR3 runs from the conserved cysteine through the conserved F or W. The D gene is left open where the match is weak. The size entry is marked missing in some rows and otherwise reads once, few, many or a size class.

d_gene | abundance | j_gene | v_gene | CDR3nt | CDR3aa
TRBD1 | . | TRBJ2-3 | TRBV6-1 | TGTGCCAGCAGTGAATACGGACAGGGTAGCACAGATACGCAGTATTTT | CASSEYGQGSTDTQYF
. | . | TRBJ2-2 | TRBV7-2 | TGTGCCAGCAGCCCCTGGCTGAACACCGGGGAGCTGTTTTTT | CASSPWLNTGELFF
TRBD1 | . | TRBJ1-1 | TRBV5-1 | TGCGCCAGCAGCCTACAGGGGGTCAACACTGAAGCTTTCTTT | CASSLQGVNTEAFF
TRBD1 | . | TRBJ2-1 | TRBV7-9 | TGTGCCAGCAGCCGCGGACAGGGGGTTTACAATGAGCAGTTCTTC | CASSRGQGVYNEQFF
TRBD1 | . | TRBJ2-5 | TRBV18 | TGTGCCAGCTCACCGCTAGGGACAGCGCAAGAGACCCAGTACTTC | CASSPLGTAQETQYF
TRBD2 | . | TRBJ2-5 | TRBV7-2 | TGTGCCAGCAGCTTTCCCGGGACTAAAAAAGAGACCCAGTACTTC | CASSFPGTKKETQYF
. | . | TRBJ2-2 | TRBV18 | TGTGCCAGCTCACCACTGGATCCTTGGACCGGGGAGCTGTTTTTT | CASSPLDPWTGELFF
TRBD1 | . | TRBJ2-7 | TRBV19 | TGTGCCAGTAGTATACCGGGACAGGGGGCGGGTGAGCAGTACTTC | CASSIPGQGAGEQYF
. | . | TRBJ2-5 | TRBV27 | TGTGCCAGCAGTTTGCTGGGAGAGACCCAGTACTTC | CASSLLGETQYF
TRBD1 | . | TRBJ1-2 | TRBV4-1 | TGCGCCAGCAGCCAACCGGGACAGGGGAAAGGCTACACCTTC | CASSQPGQGKGYTF
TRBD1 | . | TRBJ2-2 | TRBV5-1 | TGCGCCAGCAGCCCGCCGGGACAGGGGGGGCCCAGTAGAGAGCTGTTTTTT | CASSPPGQGGPSRELFF
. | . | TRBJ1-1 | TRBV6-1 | TGTGCCAGCAGTGACCGGGAGGGGGGCGGCACTGAAGCTTTCTTT | CASSDREGGGTEAFF
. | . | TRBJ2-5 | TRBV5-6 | TGTGCCAGCAGCCAGGGTCTAGGTCGAGAGACCCAGTACTTC | CASSQGLGRETQYF
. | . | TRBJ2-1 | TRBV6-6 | TGTGCCAGCAGTTACCGGGACAATGAGCAGTTCTTC | CASSYRDNEQFF
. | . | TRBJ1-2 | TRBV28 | TGTGCCAGCAGTTACCCTGACTATGGCTACACCTTC | CASSYPDYGYTF
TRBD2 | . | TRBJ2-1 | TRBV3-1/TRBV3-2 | TGTGCCAGCAGCCAAGATCGCGGGAGCTCCTACAATGAGCAGTTCTTC | CASSQDRGSSYNEQFF
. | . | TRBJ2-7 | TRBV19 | TGTGCCAGTAGTATGGTTGGGACAAGGGGGATCTACGAGCAGTACTTC | CASSMVGTRGIYEQYF
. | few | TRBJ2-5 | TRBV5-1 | TGCGCCAGCAGCTTAACCCCCGGGACCCAGTACTTC | CASSLTPGTQYF
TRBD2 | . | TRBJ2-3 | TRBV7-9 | TGTGCCAGCAGTCGGCCGGGACTAGCGGGGGATACGCAGTATTTT | CASSRPGLAGDTQYF
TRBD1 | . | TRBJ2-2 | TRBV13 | TGTGCCAGCAGCTTGGGCAGGGGGCGGTCCGGGGAGCTGTTTTTT | CASSLGRGRSGELFF
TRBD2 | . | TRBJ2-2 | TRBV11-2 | TGTGCCAGCAGCTTGCGGGAGCCGGCCGGGGAGCTGTTTTTT | CASSLREPAGELFF
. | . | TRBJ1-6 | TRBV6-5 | TGTGCCAGCAGTTACTCGGCCGGGCCACCCCTCCACTTT | CASSYSAGPPLHF
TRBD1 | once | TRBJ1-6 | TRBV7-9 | TGTGCCAGCAGCCCAAACCAGGACAGGGGCGGTGGTTCACCCCTCCACTTT | CASSPNQDRGGGSPLHF
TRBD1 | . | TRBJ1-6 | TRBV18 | TGTGCCAGCCAGCAGGGGGCCGGGGATTCACCCCTCCACTTT | CASQQGAGDSPLHF
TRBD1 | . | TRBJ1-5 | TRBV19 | TGTGCCAGTAGTATCGCGGACAGGGCGTCCAATCAGCCCCAGCATTTT | CASSIADRASNQPQHF
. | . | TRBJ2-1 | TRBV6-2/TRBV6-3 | TGTGCCAGCAGTTATCGGGGCCCCAGAGCGGACAATGAGCAGTTCTTC | CASSYRGPRADNEQFF
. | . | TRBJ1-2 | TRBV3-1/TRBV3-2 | TGTGCCAGCAGCCAATGGGGAGGCGACTATGGCTACACCTTC | CASSQWGGDYGYTF
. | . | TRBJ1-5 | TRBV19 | TGTGCCAGTAGACCCCGGGACACCCTCATACCTAATCAGCCCCAGCATTTT | CASRPRDTLIPNQPQHF
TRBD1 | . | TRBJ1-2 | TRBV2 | TGTGCCAGCAGTGAAGACTGGGACAGGGGGGGCTACACCTTC | CASSEDWDRGGYTF
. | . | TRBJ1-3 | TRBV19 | TGTGCCAGTAGTAGACAGCCAACTCACTCTGGAAACACCATATATTTT | CASSRQPTHSGNTIYF
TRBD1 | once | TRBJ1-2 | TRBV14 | TGTGCCAGCAGCCGGGAAGGACAGGGATTCAACTATGGCTACACCTTC | CASSREGQGFNYGYTF
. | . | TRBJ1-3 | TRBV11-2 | TGTGCCAGCAGCTTCGAGACAGGCTCTGGAAACACCATATATTTT | CASSFETGSGNTIYF
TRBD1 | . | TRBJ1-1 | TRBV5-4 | TGTGCCAGCAGCTGGGGACAGGGTCGGACTGAAGCTTTCTTT | CASSWGQGRTEAFF
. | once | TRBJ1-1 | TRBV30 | TGTGCCTGGGGCAAGGGGGGGAACACTGAAGCTTTCTTT | CAWGKGGNTEAFF
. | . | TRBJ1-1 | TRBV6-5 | TGTGCCAGCAGTTTTAACAGCCACGAGAACACTGAAGCTTTCTTT | CASSFNSHENTEAFF
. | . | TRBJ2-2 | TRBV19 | TGTGCCAGTAGTTGGGCAAACACCGGGGAGCTGTTTTTT | CASSWANTGELFF
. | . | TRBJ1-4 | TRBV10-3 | TGTGCCATCAGTGACCGGGCCAGCAATGAAAAACTGTTTTTT | CAISDRASNEKLFF
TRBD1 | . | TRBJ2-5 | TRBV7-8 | TGTGCCAGCAGCCAGGGGGCGACCCAAGAGACCCAGTACTTC | CASSQGATQETQYF
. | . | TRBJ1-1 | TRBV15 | TGTGCCACCAGCAGAGAAAACAGGGAGAACACTGAAGCTTTCTTT | CATSRENRENTEAFF
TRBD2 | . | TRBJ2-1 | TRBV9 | TGTGCCAGCCTCGGGGGTAGCGGGAGTCCCCACTCCTCCTACAATGAGCAGTTCTTC | CASLGGSGSPHSSYNEQFF